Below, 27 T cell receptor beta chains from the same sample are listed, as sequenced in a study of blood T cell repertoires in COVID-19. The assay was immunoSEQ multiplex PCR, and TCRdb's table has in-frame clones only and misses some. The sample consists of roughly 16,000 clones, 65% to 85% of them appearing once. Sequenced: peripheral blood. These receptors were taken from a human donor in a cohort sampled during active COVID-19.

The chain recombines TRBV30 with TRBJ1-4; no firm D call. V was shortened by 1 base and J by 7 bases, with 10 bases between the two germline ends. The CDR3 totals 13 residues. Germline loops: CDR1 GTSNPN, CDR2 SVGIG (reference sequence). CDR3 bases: TGTGCCTGGAGTGGGGAGGAGGTTGAAAAACTGTTTTTT. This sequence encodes CAWSGEEVEKLFF.

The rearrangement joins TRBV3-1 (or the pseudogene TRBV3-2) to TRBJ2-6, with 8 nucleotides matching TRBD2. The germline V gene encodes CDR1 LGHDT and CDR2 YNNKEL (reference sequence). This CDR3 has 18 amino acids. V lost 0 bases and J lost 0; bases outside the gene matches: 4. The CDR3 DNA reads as TGTGCCAGCAGCCAAGAGGTCGGGGGGGCCTCTGGGGCCAACGTCCTGACTTTC. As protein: CASSQEVGGASGANVLTF.

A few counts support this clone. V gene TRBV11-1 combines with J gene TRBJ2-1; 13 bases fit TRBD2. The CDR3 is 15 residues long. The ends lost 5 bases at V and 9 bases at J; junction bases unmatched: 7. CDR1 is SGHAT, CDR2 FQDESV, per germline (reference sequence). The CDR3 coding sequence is TGTGCCAGCAGCGAAGGACTAGCGGGAGCTGGTGAGCAGTTCTTC. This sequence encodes CASSEGLAGAGEQFF.

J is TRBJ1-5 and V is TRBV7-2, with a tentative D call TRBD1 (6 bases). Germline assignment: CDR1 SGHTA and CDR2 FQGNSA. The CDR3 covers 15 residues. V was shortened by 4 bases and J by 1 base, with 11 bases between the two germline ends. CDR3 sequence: CASSSGVGSNQPQHF. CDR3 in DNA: TGTGCCAGCAGCTCAGGGGTCGGGAGCAATCAGCCCCAGCATTTT.

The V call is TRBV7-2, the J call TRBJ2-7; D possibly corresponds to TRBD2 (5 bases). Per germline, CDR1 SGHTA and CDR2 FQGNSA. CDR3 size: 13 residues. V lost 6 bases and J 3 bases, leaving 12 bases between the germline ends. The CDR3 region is CASRSPGFYEQYF. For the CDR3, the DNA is TGTGCCAGCAGGTCACCGGGATTCTACGAGCAGTACTTC.

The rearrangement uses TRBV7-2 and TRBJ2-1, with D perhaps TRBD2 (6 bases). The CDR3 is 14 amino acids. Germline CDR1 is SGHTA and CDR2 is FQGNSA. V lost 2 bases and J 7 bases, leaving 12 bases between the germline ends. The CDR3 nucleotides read TGTGCCAGCAGCTTATATAAGGGGAGGAATGAGCAGTTCTTC. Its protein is CASSLYKGRNEQFF.

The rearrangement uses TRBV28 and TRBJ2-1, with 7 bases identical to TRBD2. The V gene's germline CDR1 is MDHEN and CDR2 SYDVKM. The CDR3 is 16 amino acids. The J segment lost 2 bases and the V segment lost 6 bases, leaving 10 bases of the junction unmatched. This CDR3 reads CASSFTLAVTYNEQFF. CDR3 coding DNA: TGTGCCAGCAGCTTTACCCTAGCGGTCACCTACAATGAGCAGTTCTTC.

CDR3 DNA sequence: TGTGCCAGCAGCGAGGGACTAGCGGCTTCCTACGAGCAGTACTTC. Its protein is CASSEGLAASYEQYF. The genes are TRBV9 and TRBJ2-7; 11 bases fit TRBD2. Germline loops: CDR1 SGDLS, CDR2 YYNGEE. J was trimmed by 1 base and V by 3 bases; bases with no gene match: 3. CDR3 length: 15 amino acids.

The CDR3 DNA sequence: TGTGCCAGCTCCCTGGCTAGCGGGAGGACAGATACGCAGTATTTT. Translating it yields CASSLASGRTDTQYF. The rearrangement joins TRBV7-2 to TRBJ2-3; 11 bases agree with TRBD2. Per germline, CDR1 SGHTA and CDR2 FQGNSA. V shed 8 bases and J 3 bases; nucleotides not matched to a gene: 7. This CDR3 has 15 residues.

CDR3 amino acids: CATSRATGMGSPLHF. The CDR3 region has the DNA TGTGCCACCAGCAGAGCGACAGGGATGGGATCACCCCTCCACTTT. This chain joins TRBV15 and TRBJ1-6; 7 bases line up with TRBD1. CDR1 LNHNV and CDR2 YYDKDF come from the germline V gene (reference sequence). V was pared by 1 base and J by 10 bases, with 7 bases of the junction left unmatched. The CDR3 has 15 residues.

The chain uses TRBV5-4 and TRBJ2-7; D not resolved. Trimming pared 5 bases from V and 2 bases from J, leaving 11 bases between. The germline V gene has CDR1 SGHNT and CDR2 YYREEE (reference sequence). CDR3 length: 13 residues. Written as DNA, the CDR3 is TGTGCCAGCAGTTCGGGTCTGACCTACGAGCAGTACTTC. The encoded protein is CASSSGLTYEQYF. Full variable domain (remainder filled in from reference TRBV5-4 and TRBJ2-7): ETGVTQSPTHLIKTRGQQVTLRCSSQSGHNTVSWYQQALGQGPQFIFQYYREEENGRGNFPPRFSGLQFPNYSSELNVNALELDDSALYLCASSSGLTYEQYFGPGTRLTVT.

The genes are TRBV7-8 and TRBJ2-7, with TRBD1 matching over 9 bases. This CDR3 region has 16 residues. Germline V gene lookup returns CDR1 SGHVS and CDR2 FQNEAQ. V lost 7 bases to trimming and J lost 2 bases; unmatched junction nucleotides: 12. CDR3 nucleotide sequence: TGTGCCAGCACCGGGAGGATGGGGACAGGGACCTACGAGCAGTACTTC. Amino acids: CASTGRMGTGTYEQYF.

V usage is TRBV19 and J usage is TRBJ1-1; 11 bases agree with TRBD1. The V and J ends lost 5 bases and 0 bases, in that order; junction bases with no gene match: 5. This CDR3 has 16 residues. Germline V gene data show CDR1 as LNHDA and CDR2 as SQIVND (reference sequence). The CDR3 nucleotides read TGTGCCAGTAGTGCCCGGACAGGGGGCATGAACACTGAAGCTTTCTTT. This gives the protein CASSARTGGMNTEAFF.

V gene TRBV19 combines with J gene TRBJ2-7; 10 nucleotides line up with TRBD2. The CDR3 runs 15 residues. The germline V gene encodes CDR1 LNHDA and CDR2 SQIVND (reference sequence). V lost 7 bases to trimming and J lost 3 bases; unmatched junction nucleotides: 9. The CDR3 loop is CASTDRTSGLYEQYF. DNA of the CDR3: TGTGCCAGTACCGATAGGACTAGCGGTCTCTACGAGCAGTACTTC.

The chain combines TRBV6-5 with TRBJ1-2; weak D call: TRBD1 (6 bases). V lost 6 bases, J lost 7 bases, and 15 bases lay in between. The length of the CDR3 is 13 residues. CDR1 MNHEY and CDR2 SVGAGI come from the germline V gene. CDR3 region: CASRTRGGSGYTF. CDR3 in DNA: TGTGCCAGCAGGACAAGGGGGGGTAGTGGCTACACCTTC.

Here the CDR3 reads CASSHGLAGVSGEQYF. CDR3 nucleotides: TGTGCCAGCAGCCATGGACTAGCGGGGGTCTCGGGGGAGCAGTACTTC. The chain combines TRBV28 with TRBJ2-7; 13 bases map to TRBD2. This CDR3 spans 16 amino acids. Trimming took 6 bases from V and 7 from J; bases not matched to a gene: 12. Germline V gene data show CDR1 as MDHEN and CDR2 as SYDVKM.

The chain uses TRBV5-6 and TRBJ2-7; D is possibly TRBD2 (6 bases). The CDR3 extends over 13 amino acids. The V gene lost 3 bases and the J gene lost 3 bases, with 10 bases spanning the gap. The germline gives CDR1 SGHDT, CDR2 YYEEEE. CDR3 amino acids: CASSSPGVYEQYF. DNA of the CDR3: TGTGCCAGCAGCTCTCCGGGGGTCTACGAGCAGTACTTC.

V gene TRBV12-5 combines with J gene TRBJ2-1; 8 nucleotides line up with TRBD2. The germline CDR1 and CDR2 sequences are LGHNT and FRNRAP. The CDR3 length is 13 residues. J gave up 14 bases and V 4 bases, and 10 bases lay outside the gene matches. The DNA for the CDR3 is TGTGCTAGTGGTTCCCCTGGGGGTAGCGGGGAGTTCTTC. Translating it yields CASGSPGGSGEFF.

The CDR3 sequence: CASSLGQRYGYTF. In DNA form, the CDR3 reads TGTGCCAGCAGCTTGGGACAGCGCTATGGCTACACCTTC. The rearrangement uses TRBV5-4 and TRBJ1-2; weak D call: TRBD1 (5 bases). The germline V gene encodes CDR1 SGHNT and CDR2 YYREEE (reference sequence). The V end lost 0 bases, the J end lost 4 bases, and 7 bases lay between the germline ends. The CDR3 has 13 residues.

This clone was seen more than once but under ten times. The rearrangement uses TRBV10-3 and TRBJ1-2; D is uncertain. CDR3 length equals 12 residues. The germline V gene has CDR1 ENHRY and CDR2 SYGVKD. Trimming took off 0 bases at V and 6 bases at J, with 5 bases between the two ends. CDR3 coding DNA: TGTGCCATCAGTGAGTCCGGGGATGGCTACACCTTC. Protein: CAISESGDGYTF.

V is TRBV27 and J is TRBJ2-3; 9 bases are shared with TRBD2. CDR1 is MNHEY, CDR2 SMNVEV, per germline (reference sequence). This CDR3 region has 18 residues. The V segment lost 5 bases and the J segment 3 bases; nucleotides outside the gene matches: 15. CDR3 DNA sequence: TGTGCCAGCAGTCCTTATAGTGCGGGAGGGCTGGGTACAGATACGCAGTATTTT. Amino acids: CASSPYSAGGLGTDTQYF.

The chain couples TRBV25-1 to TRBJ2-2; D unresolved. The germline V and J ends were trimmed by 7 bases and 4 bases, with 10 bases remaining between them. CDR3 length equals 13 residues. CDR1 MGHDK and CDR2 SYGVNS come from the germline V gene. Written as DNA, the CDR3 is TGTGCCAGCATGGGCCAGTCCACCGGGGAGCTGTTTTTT. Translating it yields CASMGQSTGELFF.

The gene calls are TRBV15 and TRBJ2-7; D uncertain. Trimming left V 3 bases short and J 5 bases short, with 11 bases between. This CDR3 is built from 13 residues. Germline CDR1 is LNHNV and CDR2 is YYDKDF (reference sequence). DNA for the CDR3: TGTGCCACCAGCAGCGAGGAGTCGGACGAGCAGTACTTC. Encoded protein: CATSSEESDEQYF.

In DNA, the CDR3 is TGTGCCAGCAGTGCGTGGACTAGCACAGATACGCAGTATTTT. Protein sequence: CASSAWTSTDTQYF. This chain joins TRBV28 and TRBJ2-3; a possible D gene is TRBD2 (5 bases). CDR1 MDHEN and CDR2 SYDVKM come from the germline V gene. The CDR3 has 14 amino acids. The V end lost 5 bases, the J end lost 0 bases, and 9 bases lay between the germline ends.

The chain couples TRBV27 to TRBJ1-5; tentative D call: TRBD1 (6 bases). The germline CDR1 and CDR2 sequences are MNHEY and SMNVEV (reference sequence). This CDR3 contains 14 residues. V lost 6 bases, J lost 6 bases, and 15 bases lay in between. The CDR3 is CASSPSGDPQPQHF. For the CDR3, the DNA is TGTGCCAGCAGCCCTTCAGGGGATCCTCAGCCCCAGCATTTT.

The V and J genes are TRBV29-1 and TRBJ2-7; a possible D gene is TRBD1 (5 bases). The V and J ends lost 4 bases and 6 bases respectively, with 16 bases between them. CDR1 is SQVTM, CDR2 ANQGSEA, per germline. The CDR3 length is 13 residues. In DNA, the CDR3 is TGCAGCGTTGTAGGGCAGGGAATATCCGAGCAGTACTTC. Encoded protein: CSVVGQGISEQYF.

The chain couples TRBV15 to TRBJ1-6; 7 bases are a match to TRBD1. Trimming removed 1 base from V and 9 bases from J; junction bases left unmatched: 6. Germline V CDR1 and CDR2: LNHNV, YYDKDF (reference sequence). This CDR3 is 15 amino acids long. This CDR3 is CATSRGRQGFSPLHF. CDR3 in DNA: TGTGCCACCAGCAGAGGGAGACAGGGATTTTCACCCCTCCACTTT. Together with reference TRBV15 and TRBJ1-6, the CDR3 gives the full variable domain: DAMVIQNPRYQVTQFGKPVTLSCSQTLNHNVMYWYQQKSSQAPKLLFHYYDKDFNNEADTPDNFQSRRPNTSFCFLDIRSPGLGDTAMYLCATSRGRQGFSPLHFGNGTRLTVT.